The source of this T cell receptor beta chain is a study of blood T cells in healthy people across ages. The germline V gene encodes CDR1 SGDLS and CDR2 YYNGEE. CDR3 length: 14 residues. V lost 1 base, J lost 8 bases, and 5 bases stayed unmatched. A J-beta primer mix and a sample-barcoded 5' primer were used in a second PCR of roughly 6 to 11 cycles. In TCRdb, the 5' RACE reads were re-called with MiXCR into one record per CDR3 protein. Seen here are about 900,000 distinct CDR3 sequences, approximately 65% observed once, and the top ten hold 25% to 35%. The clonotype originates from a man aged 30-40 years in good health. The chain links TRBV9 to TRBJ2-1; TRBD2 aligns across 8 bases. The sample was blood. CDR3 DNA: TGTGCCAGCAGCGTATCCGCGGGGGGACATGAGCAGTTCTTC. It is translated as CASSVSAGGHEQFF.